Sequencing of this T cell receptor beta chain was carried out in a study of blood T cell repertoires in COVID-19. Study-wide background: The United States, Italy and Spain supplied acute and convalescent COVID-19 samples.

This CDR3 contains 14 residues. Trimming removed 3 bases from V and 7 bases from J, with 10 bases in between. Germline V lookup: CDR1 MNHEY, CDR2 SMNVEV (reference sequence). Only in-frame clones appear in the TCRdb table, and some are missing; sequencing was by immunoSEQ multiplex PCR. The table records over 200,000 clones, 83% of them present only once. This clone was counted between two and nine times. Source material: peripheral blood. This receptor was identified in an elderly man with acute or convalescent COVID-19. V is TRBV27 and J is TRBJ1-6; D ambiguous. CDR3 sequence reads: CASSFSGWNSPLHF. DNA for the CDR3: TGTGCCAGCAGTTTTTCAGGATGGAATTCACCCCTCCACTTT.